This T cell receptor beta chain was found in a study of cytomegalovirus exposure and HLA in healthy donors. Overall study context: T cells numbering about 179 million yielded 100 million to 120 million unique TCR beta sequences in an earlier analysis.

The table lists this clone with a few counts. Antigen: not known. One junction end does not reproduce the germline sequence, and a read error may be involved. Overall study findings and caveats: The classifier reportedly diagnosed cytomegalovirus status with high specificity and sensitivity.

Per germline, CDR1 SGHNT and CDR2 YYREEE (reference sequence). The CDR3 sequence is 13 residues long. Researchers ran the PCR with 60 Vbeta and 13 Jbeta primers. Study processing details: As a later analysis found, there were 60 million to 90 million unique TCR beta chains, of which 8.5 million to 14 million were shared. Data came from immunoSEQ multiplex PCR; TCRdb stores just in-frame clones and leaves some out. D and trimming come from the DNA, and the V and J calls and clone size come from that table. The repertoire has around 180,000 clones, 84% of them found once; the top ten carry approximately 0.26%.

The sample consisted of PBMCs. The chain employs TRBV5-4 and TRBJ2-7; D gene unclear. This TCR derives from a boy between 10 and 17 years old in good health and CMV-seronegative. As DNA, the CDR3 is TGTACCAGCACTCCCCCAGTTCATTACGAGCAGTACTTC. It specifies CTSTPPVHYEQYF.